This T cell receptor (beta chain) emerged from a study of blood T cell repertoires in COVID-19. Looking at the study overall: Samples of COVID-19 (acute and convalescent) were obtained from the United States, Italy and Spain.

Data came from immunoSEQ multiplex PCR; TCRdb stores just in-frame clones and leaves some out. Of 210,000 or so clones in the sample, less than 90% were seen once. V was clipped by 0 bases and J by 3 bases; unmatched bases: 5. CDR3 length equals 18 residues. The germline CDR1 and CDR2 sequences are SGHDT and YYEEEE. Sequenced: peripheral blood. This sequence was found in a man aged 35 to 55 with active or convalescent COVID-19. The V gene is TRBV5-6, the J gene TRBJ2-1, with 14 bases matching TRBD2. The CDR3 region has the DNA TGTGCCAGCAGCTTGGCCCCGGGACTAGCGGGAGACTACAATGAGCAGTTCTTC. Amino acids: CASSLAPGLAGDYNEQFF.